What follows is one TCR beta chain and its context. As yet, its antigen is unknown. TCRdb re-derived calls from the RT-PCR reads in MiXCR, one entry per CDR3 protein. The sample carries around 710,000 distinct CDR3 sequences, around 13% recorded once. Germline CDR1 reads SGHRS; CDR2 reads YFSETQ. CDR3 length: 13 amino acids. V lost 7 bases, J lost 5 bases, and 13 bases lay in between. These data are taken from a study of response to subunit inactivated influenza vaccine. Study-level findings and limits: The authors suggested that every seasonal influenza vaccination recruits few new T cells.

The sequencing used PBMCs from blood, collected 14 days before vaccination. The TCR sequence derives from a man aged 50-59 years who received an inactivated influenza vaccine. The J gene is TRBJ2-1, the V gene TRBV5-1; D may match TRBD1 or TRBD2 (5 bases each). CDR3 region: CASLGTSHNEQFF. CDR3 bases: TGCGCCAGCTTGGGGACGTCTCACAATGAGCAGTTCTTC.